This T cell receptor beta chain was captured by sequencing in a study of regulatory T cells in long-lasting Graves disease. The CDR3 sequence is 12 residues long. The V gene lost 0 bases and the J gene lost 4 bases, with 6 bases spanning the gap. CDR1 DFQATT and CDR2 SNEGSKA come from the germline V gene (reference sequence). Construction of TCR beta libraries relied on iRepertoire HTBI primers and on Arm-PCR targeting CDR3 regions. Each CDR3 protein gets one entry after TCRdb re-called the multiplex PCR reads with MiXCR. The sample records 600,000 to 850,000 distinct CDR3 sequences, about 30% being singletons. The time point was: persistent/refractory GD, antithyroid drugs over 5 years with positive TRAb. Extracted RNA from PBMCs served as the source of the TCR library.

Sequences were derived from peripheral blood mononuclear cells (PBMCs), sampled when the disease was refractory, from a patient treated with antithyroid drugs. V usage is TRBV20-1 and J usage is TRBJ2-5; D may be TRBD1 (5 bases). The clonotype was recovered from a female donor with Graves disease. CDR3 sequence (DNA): TGCAGTGCTAGAGATCAGGGAGAGACCCAGTACTTC. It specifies CSARDQGETQYF.